This T cell receptor beta chain originates from a study of blood T cell repertoires in COVID-19. Overall study context: The study drew acute and convalescent COVID-19 samples from the United States, Italy and Spain. Sources were T cells, B-cell-depleted T cells, or PBMCs; the material itself was cDNA or gDNA.

Per the original data handling: Reference gene primers were amplified, and this amplification served to estimate nucleated cell counts. TCRdb keeps only in-frame clones here, not all; method: immunoSEQ multiplex PCR. The V and J calls and clone size come from that table; D and trimming were worked out from the DNA. Of about 100,000 clones detected, approximately 86% appear once; the ten largest clones hold 4.5% to 6.5%. The TCR comes from a human donor in a cohort sampled during active COVID-19. The specimen was peripheral blood.

The CDR3 loop is CASSYPGQGEETQYF. CDR3 in DNA: TGTGCCAGCAGCTACCCGGGACAGGGGGAAGAGACCCAGTACTTC. The chain joins TRBV11-2 to TRBJ2-5; TRBD1 matches 11 bases. V lost 4 bases and J lost 3; bases outside the gene matches: 4. Germline V lookup: CDR1 SGHAT, CDR2 FQNNGV. This CDR3 comprises 15 residues. Looking up the rest from reference TRBV11-2 and TRBJ2-5 gives the full variable domain: EAGVAQSPRYKIIEKRQSVAFWCNPISGHATLYWYQQILGQGPKLLIQFQNNGVVDDSQLPKDRFSAERLKGVDSTLKIQPAKLEDSAVYLCASSYPGQGEETQYFGPGTRLLVL.